The 9 T cell receptor beta chains presented below share a single source sample, sequenced in a study of control samples from healthy donors and cancer patients (dated by TCRdb to the early 2020s). Library construction relied on the immunoSEQ multiplex PCR assay. TCRdb carries this immuneACCESS record with in-frame sequences only. Its versions omit some clonotypes, under half of them owing to an unresolved V gene in the studies checked, with the rest unexplained. For this sample there are about 130,000 clones; 85% to 95% appear just once. The top ten hold 13% to 15% of the sample. The sample consisted of PBMCs. These receptors all come from a man aged 60 to 69 with colorectal cancer.

V and J are TRBV11-3 and TRBJ2-3; a weak D match, TRBD1 (6 bases). Germline V gene data show CDR1 as SGHNT and CDR2 as YENEEA. This CDR3 comprises 13 residues. Trimming pared 2 bases from V and 4 bases from J, leaving 7 bases between. The CDR3 spells CASSLTGPDTQYF. CDR3 coding DNA: TGTGCCAGCAGCTTAACAGGGCCAGATACGCAGTATTTT.

This clone has just one count. The chain employs TRBV9 and TRBJ2-3; TRBD2 matches 8 bases. V lost 4 bases to trimming and J lost 0 bases; unmatched junction nucleotides: 7. Germline CDR1 is SGDLS and CDR2 is YYNGEE. The CDR3 is 16 residues long. CDR3 DNA sequence: TGTGCCAGCAGCCCCCCCGGGGGGGCCAGCACAGATACGCAGTATTTT. This encodes CASSPPGGASTDTQYF.

This rearrangement joins TRBV25-1 to TRBJ1-2; 9 bases map to TRBD1. The CDR3 contains 18 residues. J was trimmed by 10 bases and V by 5 bases; bases with no gene match: 23. CDR1 MGHDK and CDR2 SYGVNS come from the germline V gene. As DNA, the CDR3 is TGTGCCAGCAGTACCACTCCGGGACAGGGAGGCCCAGACGTGGACTACACCTTC. Translated, it gives CASSTTPGQGGPDVDYTF.

This sequence joins TRBV6-5 and TRBJ1-1; the D gene is possibly TRBD1 (5 bases). This CDR3 is built from 15 residues. The V end was cut by 6 bases, the J end by 0 bases, with 14 bases between. The germline gives CDR1 MNHEY, CDR2 SVGAGI. DNA for the CDR3: TGTGCCAGCAGCTACCTCGGGGGAATGAACACTGAAGCTTTCTTT. As protein: CASSYLGGMNTEAFF.

This clone was seen once. The V call is TRBV7-9, the J call TRBJ2-2, with 8 bases identical to TRBD2. CDR1 SEHNR and CDR2 FQNEAQ come from the germline V gene (reference sequence). Trimming removed 1 base from V and 3 bases from J; junction bases left unmatched: 4. The CDR3 runs 16 residues. The CDR3 sequence is CASSLGGGLDTGELFF. The CDR3 bases are TGTGCCAGCAGCTTAGGCGGGGGGCTGGACACCGGGGAGCTGTTTTTT.

This chain uses TRBV29-1 with TRBJ1-2; D uncertain. Between the trimmed V and J ends, which lost 4 bases and 4 bases, there was a span of 10 bases. Germline-derived CDR1 and CDR2 are SQVTM and ANQGSEA. This CDR3 is built from 12 residues. CDR3 sequence reads: CSVGGVGYGYTF. Here the CDR3 DNA reads TGCAGCGTTGGGGGAGTTGGCTATGGCTACACCTTC.

The gene calls are TRBV13 and TRBJ1-2; TRBD1 aligns across 7 bases. V dropped 2 bases and J dropped 7; count of bases not matched to a gene: 7. This CDR3 has 14 residues. Germline CDR1 and CDR2: PRHDT and FYEKMQ (reference sequence). The CDR3 region has the DNA TGTGCCAGCAGCTTATCCACAGGGGCGGCTGGCTACACCTTC. It specifies CASSLSTGAAGYTF.

The chain combines TRBV14 with TRBJ2-3; perhaps TRBD2 as D (5 bases). Trimming left V 0 bases short and J 0 bases short, with 10 bases between. This CDR3 is 16 amino acids long. In germline, CDR1 is SGHDN, CDR2 FVKESK. The CDR3 DNA reads as TGTGCCAGCAGCCAAGAAGCGGCTATTAGCACAGATACGCAGTATTTT. Translated: CASSQEAAISTDTQYF.

The V and J genes are TRBV5-8 and TRBJ2-3; TRBD2 agrees at 14 bases. V shed 6 bases and J 1 base; nucleotides not matched to a gene: 4. This CDR3 contains 16 residues. CDR1 and CDR2 from the germline V gene are SGHTS and YDEGEE. CDR3 bases: TGTGCCAGCACCCAGGGACTAGCGGGGGGCACAGATACGCAGTATTTT. This sequence encodes CASTQGLAGGTDTQYF.